These 13 T cell receptor beta chains came from one sample sequenced in a study of T-cell memory formation after mild COVID-19. TCRdb processed the 5' RACE reads anew with MiXCR; each CDR3 protein has one entry. The sample lists approximately 390,000 distinct CDR3 sequences; about a sixth were seen once. Input material: PBMCs or a T cell subset sorted from them (not recorded which). These receptors were obtained from a man aged 18 to 29 who had mild COVID-19 (a few samples of this study predate the infection). Cell type and time point are not known.

The gene calls are TRBV11-3 and TRBJ2-3; 14 nucleotides align to TRBD2. V lost 4 bases to trimming and J lost 5 bases; unmatched junction nucleotides: 5. The CDR3 contains 16 residues. The V gene's germline CDR1 is SGHNT and CDR2 YENEEA. The CDR3 protein is CASSSGTSGGRDTQYF. CDR3 bases: TGTGCCAGCAGCTCGGGGACTAGCGGGGGCCGAGATACGCAGTATTTT.

A few counts support this clonotype. V and J are TRBV13 and TRBJ2-5, with D uncertain. The V gene lost 5 bases and the J gene lost 4 bases, with 14 bases spanning the gap. This CDR3 is built from 14 residues. CDR1 PRHDT and CDR2 FYEKMQ come from the germline V gene (reference sequence). Here the CDR3 reads CASSPRPGTETQYF. DNA of the CDR3: TGTGCCAGCAGCCCTAGGCCAGGCACAGAGACCCAGTACTTC.

The chain recombines TRBV6-5 with TRBJ2-7; 7 positions agree with TRBD2. The CDR3 spans 14 residues. Trimming took 0 bases from V and 4 from J; bases not matched to a gene: 3. Germline V gene lookup returns CDR1 MNHEY and CDR2 SVGAGI. Here the CDR3 DNA reads TGTGCCAGCAGTTACTCGGAGGGAGGGTACGAGCAGTACTTC. It codes for CASSYSEGGYEQYF.

In its sample, this clonotype was seen many times. The chain links TRBV19 to TRBJ2-2, with D possibly being TRBD1 (6 bases). Germline V lookup: CDR1 LNHDA, CDR2 SQIVND (reference sequence). This CDR3 spans 14 amino acids. Trimming left V 5 bases short and J 4 bases short, with 11 bases between. In nucleotides, the CDR3 is TGTGCCAGTAGTGGGGTAGGGGGCACCGGGGAGCTGTTTTTT. Translation gives CASSGVGGTGELFF.

The chain employs TRBV20-1 and TRBJ1-4, with 7 bases lining up with TRBD1. CDR3 length: 15 amino acids. Germline V gene lookup returns CDR1 DFQATT and CDR2 SNEGSKA (reference sequence). Losses at the gene ends were 2 bases for V and 6 bases for J; bases not matched to a gene: 9. CDR3 amino acids: CSARSRQGLYEKLFF. Written as DNA, the CDR3 is TGCAGTGCTAGAAGTAGACAGGGTCTTTATGAAAAACTGTTTTTT.

This clonotype was found a few times. The V and J genes are TRBV6-2 or TRBV6-3 and TRBJ2-2; D unresolved. The V end lost 8 bases, the J end lost 6 bases, and 16 bases lay between the germline ends. Germline V lookup: CDR1 MNHEY, CDR2 SVGEGT. This CDR3 has 14 amino acids. This chain's CDR3 is CASRFHPQAGELFF. The CDR3 nucleotides are TGTGCCAGCCGATTCCATCCCCAGGCCGGGGAGCTGTTTTTT.

The chain has TRBV10-3 and TRBJ1-2; 7 bases map to TRBD1. With 8 bases clipped from V and 3 bases from J, the junction kept 12 bases outside the gene matches. Germline V gives CDR1 ENHRY, CDR2 SYGVKD. The CDR3 contains 15 residues. The CDR3: CAIGSRQGPDYGYTF. CDR3 DNA sequence: TGTGCCATCGGATCCCGACAGGGTCCCGACTATGGCTACACCTTC.

This sequence joins TRBV3-1 and TRBJ2-7, with D perhaps assigned TRBD1 or TRBD2 (5 bases each). The CDR3 covers 13 residues. Germline V gene lookup returns CDR1 LGHDT and CDR2 YNNKEL (reference sequence). The V and J ends lost 1 base and 7 bases respectively, with 11 bases between them. The CDR3 region is CASSQAGTGEQYV. Written as DNA, the CDR3 is TGTGCCAGCAGCCAAGCGGGGACGGGAGAGCAGTACGTC.

The chain uses TRBV2 and TRBJ2-7, with 7 bases that match TRBD2. The V gene end was trimmed by 2 bases and the J gene end by 0 bases; junction bases not matched to a gene: 4. The CDR3 has 15 residues. The germline CDR1 and CDR2 sequences are SNHLY and FYNNEI. The CDR3 loop reads CASSEWGGSSYEQYF. The DNA of the CDR3 is TGTGCCAGCAGTGAATGGGGGGGGAGCTCCTACGAGCAGTACTTC.

Only a few counts were recorded for this clonotype. The CDR3 DNA reads as TGTGCCAGCAGCTTAGCCCCGGACAGGGGGAAAGGCTACACCTTC. It yields the protein CASSLAPDRGKGYTF. V and J are TRBV7-9 and TRBJ1-2; 10 bases map to TRBD1. Germline V gives CDR1 SEHNR, CDR2 FQNEAQ (reference sequence). The CDR3 contains 15 residues. The ends lost 0 bases at V and 8 bases at J; junction bases unmatched: 6. The whole variable domain, remainder taken from reference TRBV7-9 and TRBJ1-2, is DTGVSQNPRHKITKRGQNVTFRCDPISEHNRLYWYRQTLGQGPEFLTYFQNEAQLEKSRLLSDRFSAERPKGSFSTLEIQRTEQGDSAMYLCASSLAPDRGKGYTFGSGTRLTVV.

This clonotype showed up just a few times. The V gene is TRBV15, the J gene TRBJ1-1, with a tentative D call TRBD1 (5 bases). Germline assignment: CDR1 LNHNV and CDR2 YYDKDF (reference sequence). This CDR3 is 14 amino acids long. V was trimmed by 1 base and J by 6 bases, leaving 12 bases between them. The CDR3 here is CATSRVGGGPEAFF. CDR3 in DNA: TGTGCCACCAGCAGAGTCGGGGGAGGACCTGAAGCTTTCTTT.

This clonotype was found a few times. This sequence joins TRBV3-1 and TRBJ1-2; D remains ambiguous. In germline, CDR1 is LGHDT, CDR2 YNNKEL (reference sequence). The length of the CDR3 is 16 residues. Trimming took off 1 base at V and 3 bases at J, with 15 bases between the two ends. The CDR3 coding sequence is TGTGCCAGCAGCCAAGTAACGAGGTACGAGGACTATGGCTACACCTTC. The encoded protein is CASSQVTRYEDYGYTF.

This rearrangement joins TRBV18 to TRBJ2-3, with D tentatively TRBD2 (5 bases). This CDR3 comprises 14 residues. The germline V and J ends were trimmed by 0 bases and 5 bases, with 9 bases remaining between them. Germline V lookup: CDR1 KGHSH, CDR2 LQKENI. This chain's CDR3 is CASSPPERIDTQYF. The DNA for the CDR3 is TGTGCCAGCTCACCACCGGAGCGGATAGATACGCAGTATTTT. The entire variable domain, with the rest obtained from reference TRBV18 and TRBJ2-3, is as follows: NAGVMQNPRHLVRRRGQEARLRCSPMKGHSHVYWYRQLPEEGLKFMVYLQKENIIDESGMPKERFSAEFPKEGPSILRIQQVVRGDSAAYFCASSPPERIDTQYFGPGTRLTVL.